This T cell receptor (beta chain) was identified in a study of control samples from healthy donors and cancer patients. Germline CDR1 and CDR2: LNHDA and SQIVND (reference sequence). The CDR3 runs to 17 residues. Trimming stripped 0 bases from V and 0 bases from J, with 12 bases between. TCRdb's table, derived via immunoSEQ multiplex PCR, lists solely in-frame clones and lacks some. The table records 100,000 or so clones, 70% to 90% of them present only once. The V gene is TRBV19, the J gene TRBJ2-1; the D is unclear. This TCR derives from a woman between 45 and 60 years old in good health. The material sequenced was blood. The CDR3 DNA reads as TGTGCCAGTAGTATAGACGGTTTATCCGGCTCCTACAATGAGCAGTTCTTC. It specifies CASSIDGLSGSYNEQFF.